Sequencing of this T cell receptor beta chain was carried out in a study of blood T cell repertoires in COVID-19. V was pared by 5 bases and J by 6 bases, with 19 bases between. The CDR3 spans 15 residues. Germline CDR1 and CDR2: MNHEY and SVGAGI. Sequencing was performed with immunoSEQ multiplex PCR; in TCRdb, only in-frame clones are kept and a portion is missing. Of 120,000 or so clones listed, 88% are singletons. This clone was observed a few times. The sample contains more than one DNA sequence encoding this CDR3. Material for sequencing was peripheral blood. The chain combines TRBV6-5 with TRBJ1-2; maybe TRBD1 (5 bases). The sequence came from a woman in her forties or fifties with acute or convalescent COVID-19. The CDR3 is CASSKIGTVSNGYTF. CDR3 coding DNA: TGTGCCAGCAGTAAAATTGGGACTGTTTCTAATGGCTACACCTTC.